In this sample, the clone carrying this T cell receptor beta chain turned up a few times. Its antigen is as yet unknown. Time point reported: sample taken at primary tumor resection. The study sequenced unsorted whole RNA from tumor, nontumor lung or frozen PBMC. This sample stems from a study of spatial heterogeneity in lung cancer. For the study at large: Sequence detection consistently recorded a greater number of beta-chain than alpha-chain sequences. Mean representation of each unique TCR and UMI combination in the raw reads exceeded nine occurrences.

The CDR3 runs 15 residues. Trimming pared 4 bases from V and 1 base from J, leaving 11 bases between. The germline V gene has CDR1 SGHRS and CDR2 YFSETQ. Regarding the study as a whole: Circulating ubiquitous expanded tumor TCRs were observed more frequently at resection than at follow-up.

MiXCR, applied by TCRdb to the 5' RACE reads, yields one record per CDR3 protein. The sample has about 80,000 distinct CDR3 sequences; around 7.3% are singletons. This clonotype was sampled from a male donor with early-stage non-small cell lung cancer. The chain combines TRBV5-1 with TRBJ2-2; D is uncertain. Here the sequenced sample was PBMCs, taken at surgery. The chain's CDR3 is CASSLLAQNTGELFF. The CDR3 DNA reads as TGCGCCAGCAGCCTTTTGGCGCAGAACACCGGGGAGCTGTTTTTT.